Below are 17 T cell receptor beta chains sequenced from a single sample in a study of blood T cell repertoires in COVID-19. TCRdb's copy holds only in-frame clones and misses some; the assay was immunoSEQ multiplex PCR. Of under 85,000 clones in the sample, 83% were seen once. The sequencing input was peripheral blood. The receptors were gathered from a man older than 75 with active or convalescent COVID-19.

This chain joins TRBV19 and TRBJ1-2; D is uncertain. The ends were cut back, 5 bases at V and 5 bases at J, with 9 bases in the middle. Germline V gives CDR1 LNHDA, CDR2 SQIVND (reference sequence). This CDR3 contains 12 residues. The CDR3, as DNA: TGTGCCAGTAGTCACCAACAGTATGGCTACACCTTC. This translates into CASSHQQYGYTF.

The chain combines TRBV19 with TRBJ1-1; 9 bases align to TRBD1. Germline V CDR1 and CDR2: LNHDA, SQIVND (reference sequence). The CDR3 totals 15 residues. The junction had 6 bases not matched to a gene; V was cut back by 2 bases and J by 5 bases. CDR3 bases: TGTGCCAGTAGTATAAGCCGGGACAGGGTTACTGAAGCTTTCTTT. Amino acids: CASSISRDRVTEAFF.

This rearrangement joins TRBV3-1 (or the pseudogene TRBV3-2) to TRBJ1-3, with D perhaps matching TRBD1 (5 bases). This CDR3 is built from 17 residues. In germline, CDR1 is LGHDT, CDR2 YNNKEL (reference sequence). V lost 3 bases to trimming and J lost 0 bases, with 15 bases between them. Written as DNA, the CDR3 is TGTGCCAGCAGCCAGGGGGAGGGACGGAGCTCTGGAAACACCATATATTTT. Translation: CASSQGEGRSSGNTIYF.

Regarding this clone: Within the sample, other DNA sequences also encode this same CDR3. The chain has TRBV5-1 and TRBJ1-2, with D perhaps TRBD1 (5 bases). This CDR3 is built from 13 residues. Germline-derived CDR1 and CDR2 are SGHRS and YFSETQ. V was clipped by 2 bases and J by 5 bases, with 10 bases between them. The CDR3 is CASSLQGDYGYTF. The CDR3 DNA sequence: TGCGCCAGCAGCTTACAAGGGGATTATGGCTACACCTTC.

V gene TRBV19 combines with J gene TRBJ2-7; D perhaps matches TRBD2 (5 bases). The CDR3 contains 15 residues. V dropped 6 bases and J dropped 2 bases, with 17 bases sitting between them. Germline values: CDR1 LNHDA, CDR2 SQIVND (reference sequence). The CDR3 coding sequence is TGTGCCAGTAGCAAGTCCGGGATAGATACCTACGAGCAGTACTTC. Translated, it gives CASSKSGIDTYEQYF.

The chain uses TRBV29-1 and TRBJ1-3; 7 bases agree with TRBD1. Germline trimming cut 7 bases from V and 3 bases from J; bases unmatched to any gene: 3. CDR3 length equals 12 residues. Germline lookup yields CDR1 SQVTM and CDR2 ANQGSEA. As DNA, the CDR3 is TGCAGCGCGACAGGGTTTGGAAACACCATATATTTT. This translates into CSATGFGNTIYF.

The V gene is TRBV18, the J gene TRBJ1-1, with 9 nucleotides matching TRBD1. Germline values: CDR1 KGHSH, CDR2 LQKENI. V lost 2 bases to trimming and J lost 4 bases; unmatched junction nucleotides: 8. This CDR3 has 16 amino acids. For the CDR3, the DNA is TGTGCCAGCTCACCAGCCGGGACAGGGAGGGTCACTGAAGCTTTCTTT. Translation: CASSPAGTGRVTEAFF.

V gene TRBV6-2 or TRBV6-3 combines with J gene TRBJ2-5; 8 bases agree with TRBD2. V dropped 5 bases and J dropped 3; count of bases not matched to a gene: 8. The CDR3 runs 15 residues. CDR1 and CDR2 from the germline V gene are MNHEY and SVGEGT. The DNA of the CDR3 is TGTGCCAGCAGTACCACTAGCGGAGTTAAAGAGACCCAGTACTTC. Protein sequence: CASSTTSGVKETQYF.

This chain joins TRBV7-2 and TRBJ2-7; 9 nucleotides match TRBD1. This CDR3 region has 14 residues. The junction had 7 bases not matched to a gene; V was cut back by 4 bases and J by 6 bases. Germline CDR1 reads SGHTA; CDR2 reads FQGNSA. This CDR3 is CASSSRQGVGEQYF. The CDR3 DNA follows: TGTGCCAGCAGCTCCCGACAGGGGGTTGGCGAGCAGTACTTC. The variable domain in full, with the rest retrieved from reference TRBV7-2 and TRBJ2-7, is GAGVSQSPSNKVTEKGKDVELRCDPISGHTALYWYRQSLGQGLEFLIYFQGNSAPDKSGLPSDRFSAERTGGSVSTLTIQRTQQEDSAVYLCASSSRQGVGEQYFGPGTRLTVT.

The V gene is TRBV4-1, the J gene TRBJ2-6, with D perhaps matching TRBD1 (5 bases). Trimming took off 0 bases at V and 2 bases at J, with 8 bases between the two ends. In germline, CDR1 is MGHRA, CDR2 YSYEKL. The CDR3 covers 16 residues. CDR3 sequence (DNA): TGCGCCAGCAGCCAAGAAGGCAGGGCTGGGGCCAACGTCCTGACTTTC. As protein: CASSQEGRAGANVLTF.

V gene TRBV7-2 combines with J gene TRBJ2-5; TRBD2 is a possible D gene (5 bases). The V end was cut by 3 bases, the J end by 2 bases, with 7 bases between. The germline gives CDR1 SGHTA, CDR2 FQGNSA. This CDR3 is built from 13 residues. The CDR3 spells CASSFGGQETQYF. The CDR3 DNA follows: TGTGCCAGCAGCTTCGGAGGACAAGAGACCCAGTACTTC.

The chain is built from TRBV4-1 and TRBJ1-2; 8 nucleotides match TRBD1. Trimming cost V 0 bases and J 6 bases; bases outside gene matches: 0. CDR3 length equals 13 residues. Germline assignment: CDR1 MGHRA and CDR2 YSYEKL. The CDR3 nucleotides read TGCGCCAGCAGCCAAGAACAGGGGGATGGCTACACCTTC. Translation gives CASSQEQGDGYTF.

The chain couples TRBV6-5 to TRBJ2-3; 8 bases align to TRBD2. This CDR3 has 15 residues. Germline values: CDR1 MNHEY, CDR2 SVGAGI. Trimming cost V 5 bases and J 0 bases; bases outside gene matches: 4. The CDR3 protein is CASSLSGASTDTQYF. In DNA form, the CDR3 reads TGTGCCAGCAGTCTTAGCGGGGCTAGCACAGATACGCAGTATTTT.

The V call is TRBV7-9, the J call TRBJ2-2, with D possibly TRBD2 on 6 matching bases. The germline V gene encodes CDR1 SEHNR and CDR2 FQNEAQ (reference sequence). V was shortened by 1 base and J by 3 bases, with 9 bases between the two germline ends. The CDR3 contains 15 residues. This CDR3 is CASSLGLGDTGELFF. In DNA form, the CDR3 reads TGTGCCAGCAGCTTAGGACTAGGTGACACCGGGGAGCTGTTTTTT.

This chain uses TRBV29-1 with TRBJ2-1; the match to TRBD1 covers 9 bases. With V trimmed by 4 bases and J by 7 bases, 14 bases remained unmatched. CDR3 size: 16 residues. The germline V gene encodes CDR1 SQVTM and CDR2 ANQGSEA. CDR3 nucleotide sequence: TGCAGCGTTGGGCTCGCGGACAGGGGTTCTTGGAATGAGCAGTTCTTC. This translates into CSVGLADRGSWNEQFF.

The rearrangement uses TRBV3-1 (or the pseudogene TRBV3-2) and TRBJ1-5; D not certain. Trimming cost V 1 base and J 7 bases, with 11 bases left between them. The CDR3 has 14 amino acids. Germline V gene data show CDR1 as LGHDT and CDR2 as YNNKEL (reference sequence). CDR3 DNA sequence: TGTGCCAGCAGCCAAGCAGGAAATCTACAGCCCCAGCATTTT. Translating gives CASSQAGNLQPQHF.

The chain recombines TRBV28 with TRBJ2-3; 8 bases match TRBD2. Germline V gene sequence: CDR1 MDHEN, CDR2 SYDVKM. The V segment lost 7 bases and the J segment 4 bases; nucleotides outside the gene matches: 7. CDR3 length: 14 amino acids. The CDR3 DNA sequence: TGTGCCAGCATAAAAGCGGGAGCCGCAGATACGCAGTATTTT. Translated: CASIKAGAADTQYF.